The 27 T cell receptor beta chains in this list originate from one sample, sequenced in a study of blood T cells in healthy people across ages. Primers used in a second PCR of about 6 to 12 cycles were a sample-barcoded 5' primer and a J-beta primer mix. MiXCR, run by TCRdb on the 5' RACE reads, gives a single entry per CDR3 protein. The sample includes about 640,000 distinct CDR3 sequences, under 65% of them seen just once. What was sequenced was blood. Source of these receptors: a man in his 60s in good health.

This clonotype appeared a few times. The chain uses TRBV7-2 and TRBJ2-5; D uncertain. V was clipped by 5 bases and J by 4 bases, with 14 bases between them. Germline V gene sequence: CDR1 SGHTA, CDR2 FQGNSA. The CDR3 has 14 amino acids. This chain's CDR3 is CASSRTMVPETQYF. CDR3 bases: TGTGCCAGCAGCCGAACCATGGTCCCAGAGACCCAGTACTTC.

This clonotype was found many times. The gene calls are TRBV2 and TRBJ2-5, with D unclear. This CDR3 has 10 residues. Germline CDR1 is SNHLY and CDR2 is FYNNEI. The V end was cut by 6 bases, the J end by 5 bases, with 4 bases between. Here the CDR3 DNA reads TGTGCCAGCAGACGGGAGACCCAGTACTTC. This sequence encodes CASRRETQYF.

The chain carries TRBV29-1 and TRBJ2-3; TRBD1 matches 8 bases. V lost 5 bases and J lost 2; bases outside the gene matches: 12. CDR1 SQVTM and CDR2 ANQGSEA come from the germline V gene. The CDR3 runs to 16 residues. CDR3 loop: CSVNPFQGAPTDTQYF. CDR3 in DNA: TGCAGCGTTAACCCGTTCCAGGGGGCCCCCACAGATACGCAGTATTTT.

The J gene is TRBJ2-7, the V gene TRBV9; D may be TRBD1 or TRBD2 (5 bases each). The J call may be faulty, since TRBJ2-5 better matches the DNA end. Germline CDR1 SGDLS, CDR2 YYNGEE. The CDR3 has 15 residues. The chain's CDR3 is CASSVGEGYPKTQYF. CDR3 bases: TGTGCCAGCAGCGTTGGTGAGGGGTACCCTAAGACCCAGTACTTC.

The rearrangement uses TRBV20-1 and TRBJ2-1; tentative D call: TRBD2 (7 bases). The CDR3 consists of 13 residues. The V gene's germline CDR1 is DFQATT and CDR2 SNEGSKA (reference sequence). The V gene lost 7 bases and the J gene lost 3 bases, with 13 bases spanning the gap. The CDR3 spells CSVGAGVYNEQFF. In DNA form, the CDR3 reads TGCAGTGTGGGGGCGGGGGTCTACAATGAGCAGTTCTTC.

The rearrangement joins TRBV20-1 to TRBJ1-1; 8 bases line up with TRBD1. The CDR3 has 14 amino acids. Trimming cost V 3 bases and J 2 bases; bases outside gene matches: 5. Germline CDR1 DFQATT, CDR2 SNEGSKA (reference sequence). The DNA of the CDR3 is TGCAGTGCTAGGCGGACAGGGCGAAACACTGAAGCTTTCTTT. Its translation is CSARRTGRNTEAFF.

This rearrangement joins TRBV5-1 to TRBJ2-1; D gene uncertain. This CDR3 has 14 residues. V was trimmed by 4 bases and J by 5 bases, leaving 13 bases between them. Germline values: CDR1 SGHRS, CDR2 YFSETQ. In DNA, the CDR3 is TGCGCCAGCAGCAGTGCAAGCCGGCACAATGAGCAGTTCTTC. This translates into CASSSASRHNEQFF. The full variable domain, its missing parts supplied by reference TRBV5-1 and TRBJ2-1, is KAGVTQTPRYLIKTRGQQVTLSCSPISGHRSVSWYQQTPGQGLQFLFEYFSETQRNKGNFPGRFSGRQFSNSRSEMNVSTLELGDSALYLCASSSASRHNEQFFGPGTRLTVL.

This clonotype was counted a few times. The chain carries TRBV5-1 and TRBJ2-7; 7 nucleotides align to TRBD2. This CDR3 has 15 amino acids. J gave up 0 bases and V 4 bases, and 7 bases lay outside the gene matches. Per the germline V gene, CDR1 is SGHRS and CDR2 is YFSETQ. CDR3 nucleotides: TGCGCCAGCAGCCCCGAACGGGGGGTCTCCTACGAGCAGTACTTC. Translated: CASSPERGVSYEQYF. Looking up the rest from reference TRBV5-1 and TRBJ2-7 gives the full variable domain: KAGVTQTPRYLIKTRGQQVTLSCSPISGHRSVSWYQQTPGQGLQFLFEYFSETQRNKGNFPGRFSGRQFSNSRSEMNVSTLELGDSALYLCASSPERGVSYEQYFGPGTRLTVT.

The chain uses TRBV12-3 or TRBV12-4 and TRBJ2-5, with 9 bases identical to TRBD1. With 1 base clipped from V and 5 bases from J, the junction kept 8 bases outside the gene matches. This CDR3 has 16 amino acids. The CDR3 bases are TGTGCCAGCAGTTTAGGGACACAGGGGGCCGGGGAGACCCAGTACTTC. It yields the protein CASSLGTQGAGETQYF.

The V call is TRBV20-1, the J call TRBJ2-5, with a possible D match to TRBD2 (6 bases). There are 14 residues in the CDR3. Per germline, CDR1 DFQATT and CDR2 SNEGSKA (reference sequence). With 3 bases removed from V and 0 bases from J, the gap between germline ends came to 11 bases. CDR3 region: CSASRAGNQETQYF. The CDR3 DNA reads TGCAGTGCTAGTCGCGCGGGGAACCAAGAGACCCAGTACTTC.

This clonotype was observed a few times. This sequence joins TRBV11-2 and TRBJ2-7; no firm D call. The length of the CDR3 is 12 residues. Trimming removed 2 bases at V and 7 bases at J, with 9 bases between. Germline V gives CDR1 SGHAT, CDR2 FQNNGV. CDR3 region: CASSLSTGEQYF. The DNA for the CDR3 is TGTGCCAGCAGCTTATCGACGGGTGAGCAGTACTTC.

The CDR3 loop is CASSPFSTDTQYF. The CDR3, as DNA: TGTGCCAGCAGTCCTTTCAGCACAGATACGCAGTATTTT. V is TRBV6-5 and J is TRBJ2-3; D not resolved. CDR1 is MNHEY, CDR2 SVGAGI, per germline. With 5 bases removed from V and 0 bases from J, the gap between germline ends came to 6 bases. The CDR3 loop spans 13 amino acids.

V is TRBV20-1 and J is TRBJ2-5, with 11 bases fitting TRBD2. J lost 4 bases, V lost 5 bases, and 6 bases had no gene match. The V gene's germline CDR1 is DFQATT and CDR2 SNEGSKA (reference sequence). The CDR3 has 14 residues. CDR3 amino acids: CSAGSGGAPETQYF. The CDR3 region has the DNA TGCAGTGCTGGTAGCGGGGGGGCTCCAGAGACCCAGTACTTC.

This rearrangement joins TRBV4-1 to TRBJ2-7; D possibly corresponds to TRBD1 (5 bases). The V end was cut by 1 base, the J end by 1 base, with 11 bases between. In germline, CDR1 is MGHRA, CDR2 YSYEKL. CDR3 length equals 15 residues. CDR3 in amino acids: CASSQARGHSYEQYF. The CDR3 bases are TGCGCCAGCAGCCAAGCCAGAGGACATTCCTACGAGCAGTACTTC.

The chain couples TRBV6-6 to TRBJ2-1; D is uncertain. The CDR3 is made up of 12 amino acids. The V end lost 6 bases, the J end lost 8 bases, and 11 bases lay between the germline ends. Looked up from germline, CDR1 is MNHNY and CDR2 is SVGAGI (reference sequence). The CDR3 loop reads CASRLLPHEQFF. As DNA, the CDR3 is TGTGCCAGCAGGTTACTACCCCATGAGCAGTTCTTC.

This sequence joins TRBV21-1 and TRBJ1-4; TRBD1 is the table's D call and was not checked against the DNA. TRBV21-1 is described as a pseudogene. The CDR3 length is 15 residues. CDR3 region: CASSGPWRINEKLFF. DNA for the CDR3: TGTGCCAGCAGCGGACCTTGGCGCATTAATGAAAAACTGTTTTTT.

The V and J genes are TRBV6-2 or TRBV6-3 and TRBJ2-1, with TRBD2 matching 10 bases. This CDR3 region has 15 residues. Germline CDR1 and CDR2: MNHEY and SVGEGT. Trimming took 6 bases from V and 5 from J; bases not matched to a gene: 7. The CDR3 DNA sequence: TGTGCCAGCAGAAGAGCGGGGGGGGGCCACAATGAGCAGTTCTTC. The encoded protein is CASRRAGGGHNEQFF.

The CDR3 protein is CATLGGRTEAFF. The CDR3 nucleotides are TGTGCCACTCTCGGCGGACGGACTGAAGCTTTCTTT. The chain has TRBV6-5 and TRBJ1-1; no reliable D call. The CDR3 is made up of 12 amino acids. V dropped 10 bases and J dropped 5 bases, with 14 bases sitting between them. Per germline, CDR1 MNHEY and CDR2 SVGAGI.

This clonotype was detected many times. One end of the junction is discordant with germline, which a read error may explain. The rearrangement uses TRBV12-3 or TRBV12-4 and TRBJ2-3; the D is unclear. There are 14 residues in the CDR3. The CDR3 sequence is CASSFRVTGDAQYF. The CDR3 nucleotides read TGTGCCAGCAGTTTTAGAGTGACCGGAGATGCGCAGTATTTT.

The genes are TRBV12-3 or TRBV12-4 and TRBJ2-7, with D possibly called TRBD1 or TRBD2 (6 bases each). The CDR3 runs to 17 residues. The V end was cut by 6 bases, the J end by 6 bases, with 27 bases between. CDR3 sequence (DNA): TGTGCCAGCAGCCCACCAAAGTTCGGGGGCATTTCGGGCGAGCAGTACTTC. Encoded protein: CASSPPKFGGISGEQYF.

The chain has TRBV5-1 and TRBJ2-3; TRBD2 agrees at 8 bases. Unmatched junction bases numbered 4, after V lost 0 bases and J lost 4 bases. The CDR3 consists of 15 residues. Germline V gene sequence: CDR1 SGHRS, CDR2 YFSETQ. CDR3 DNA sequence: TGCGCCAGCAGCTTGGCGCGGGGGGACCCAGATACGCAGTATTTT. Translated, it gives CASSLARGDPDTQYF. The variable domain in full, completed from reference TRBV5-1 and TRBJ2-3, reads KAGVTQTPRYLIKTRGQQVTLSCSPISGHRSVSWYQQTPGQGLQFLFEYFSETQRNKGNFPGRFSGRQFSNSRSEMNVSTLELGDSALYLCASSLARGDPDTQYFGPGTRLTVL.

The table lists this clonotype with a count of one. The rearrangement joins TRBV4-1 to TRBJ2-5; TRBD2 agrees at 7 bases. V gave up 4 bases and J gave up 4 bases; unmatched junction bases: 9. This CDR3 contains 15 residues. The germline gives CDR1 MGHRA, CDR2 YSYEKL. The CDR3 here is CASSLGGTPGETQYF. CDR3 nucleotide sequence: TGCGCCAGCAGCCTGGGAGGGACGCCGGGAGAGACCCAGTACTTC.

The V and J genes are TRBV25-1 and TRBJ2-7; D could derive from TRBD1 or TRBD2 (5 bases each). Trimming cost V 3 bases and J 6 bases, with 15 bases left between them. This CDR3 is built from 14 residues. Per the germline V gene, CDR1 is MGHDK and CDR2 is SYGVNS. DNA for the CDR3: TGTGCCAGCAGTGATCCATTGGGGGTGGGCGAGCAGTACTTC. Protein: CASSDPLGVGEQYF.

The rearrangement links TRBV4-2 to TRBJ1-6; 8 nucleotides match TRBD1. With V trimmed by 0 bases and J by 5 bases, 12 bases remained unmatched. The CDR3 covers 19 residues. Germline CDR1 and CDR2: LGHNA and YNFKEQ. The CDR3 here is CASSQEFGATGAHNSPLHF. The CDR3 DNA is TGTGCCAGCAGCCAAGAATTCGGGGCGACAGGGGCCCATAATTCACCCCTCCACTTT.

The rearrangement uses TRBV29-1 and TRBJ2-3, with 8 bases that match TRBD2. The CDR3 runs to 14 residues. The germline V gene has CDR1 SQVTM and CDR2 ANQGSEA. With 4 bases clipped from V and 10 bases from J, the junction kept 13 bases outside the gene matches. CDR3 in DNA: TGCAGCGTTGGTAGCGGGGACCATAGTACGGCGCAGTATTTT. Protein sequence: CSVGSGDHSTAQYF.

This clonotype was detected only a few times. The CDR3 here is CASSPGTGGADTQYF. CDR3 DNA sequence: TGTGCCAGCAGCCCCGGGACAGGGGGCGCAGATACGCAGTATTTT. The rearrangement links TRBV7-7 to TRBJ2-3, with 12 bases that match TRBD1. The germline V gene has CDR1 SSHAT and CDR2 FNYEAQ (reference sequence). V lost 5 bases and J lost 4; bases outside the gene matches: 4. This CDR3 has 15 residues.

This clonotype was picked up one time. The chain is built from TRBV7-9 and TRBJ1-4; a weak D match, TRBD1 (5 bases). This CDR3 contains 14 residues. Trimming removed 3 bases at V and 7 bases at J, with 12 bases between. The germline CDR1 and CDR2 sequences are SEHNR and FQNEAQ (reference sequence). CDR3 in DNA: TGTGCCAGCAGCTTGGGGATCGGGGGTGAAAAACTGTTTTTT. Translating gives CASSLGIGGEKLFF.